This T cell receptor (beta chain) was recovered during a study of cytomegalovirus exposure and HLA in healthy donors. General study results and limits: Rarity characterized most TCR sequences, yet some public TCRs appeared in many donors. A later analysis found first-cohort TCR clusters tended to co-occur in the 90 to 150 validation repertoires.

Comment on this clone: The antigen remains unidentified.

V lost 4 bases, J lost 4 bases, and 14 bases stayed unmatched. The CDR3 is made up of 18 amino acids. CDR1 SGHNT and CDR2 YYREEE come from the germline V gene (reference sequence). Clones were read by immunoSEQ multiplex PCR, and TCRdb kept only the in-frame ones, dropping some. The sample lists 55,000 to 80,000 clones, around 96% occurring once. The donors were part of the validation cohort of around 110 subjects. That cohort was separate from the first cohort, which comprised several hundred subjects. The sequence came from a man aged 18 to 30 in good health and CMV-seronegative. The specimen was PBMCs. The chain has TRBV5-4 and TRBJ1-2; 12 positions agree with TRBD1. The DNA of the CDR3 is TGTGCCAGCAGCCCGGGGACAGGGGGCGCTTCTTGGTTCTATGGCTACACCTTC. Translating gives CASSPGTGGASWFYGYTF.